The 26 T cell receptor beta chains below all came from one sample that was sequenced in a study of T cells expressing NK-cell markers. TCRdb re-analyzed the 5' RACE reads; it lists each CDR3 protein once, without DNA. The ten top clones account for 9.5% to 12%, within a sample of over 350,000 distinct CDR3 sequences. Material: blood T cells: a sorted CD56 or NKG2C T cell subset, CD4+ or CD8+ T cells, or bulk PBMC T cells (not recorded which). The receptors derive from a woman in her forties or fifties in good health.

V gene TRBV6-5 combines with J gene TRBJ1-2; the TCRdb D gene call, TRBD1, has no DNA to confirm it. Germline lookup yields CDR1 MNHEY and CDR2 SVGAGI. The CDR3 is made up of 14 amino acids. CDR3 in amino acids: CASSWDQGARGYTF.

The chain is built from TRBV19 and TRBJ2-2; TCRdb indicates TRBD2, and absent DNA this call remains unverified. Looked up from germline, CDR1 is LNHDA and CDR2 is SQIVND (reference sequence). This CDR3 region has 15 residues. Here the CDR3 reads CASSIISLAAGELFF.

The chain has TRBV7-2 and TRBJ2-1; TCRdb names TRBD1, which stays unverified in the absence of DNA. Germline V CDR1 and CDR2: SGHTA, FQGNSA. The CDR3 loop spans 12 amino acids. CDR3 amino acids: CASSFGGWEQFF. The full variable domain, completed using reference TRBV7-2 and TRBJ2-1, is GAGVSQSPSNKVTEKGKDVELRCDPISGHTALYWYRQSLGQGLEFLIYFQGNSAPDKSGLPSDRFSAERTGGSVSTLTIQRTQQEDSAVYLCASSFGGWEQFFGPGTRLTVL.

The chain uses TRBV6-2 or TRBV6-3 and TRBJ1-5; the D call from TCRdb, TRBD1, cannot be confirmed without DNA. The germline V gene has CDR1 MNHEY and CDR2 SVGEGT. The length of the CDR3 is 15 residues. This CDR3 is CASSSGGHSNQPQHF.

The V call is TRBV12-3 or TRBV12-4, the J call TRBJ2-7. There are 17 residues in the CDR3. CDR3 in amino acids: CASSLVGFPTLINEQYF.

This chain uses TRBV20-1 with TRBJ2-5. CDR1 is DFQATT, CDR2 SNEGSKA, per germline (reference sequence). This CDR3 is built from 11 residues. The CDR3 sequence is CSAIMAQTQYF.

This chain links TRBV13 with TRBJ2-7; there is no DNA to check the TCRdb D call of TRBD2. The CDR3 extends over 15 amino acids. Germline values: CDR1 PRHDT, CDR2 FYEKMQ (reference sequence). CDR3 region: CASSLESRQVVEQYF.

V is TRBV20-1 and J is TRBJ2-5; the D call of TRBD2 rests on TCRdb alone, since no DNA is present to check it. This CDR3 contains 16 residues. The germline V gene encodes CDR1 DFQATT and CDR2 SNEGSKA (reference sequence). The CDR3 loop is CSALSPAGGSVETQYF.

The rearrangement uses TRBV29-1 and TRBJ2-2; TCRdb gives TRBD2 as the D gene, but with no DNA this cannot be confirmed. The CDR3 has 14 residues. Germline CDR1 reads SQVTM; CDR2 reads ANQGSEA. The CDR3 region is CSVSPGLNTGELFF.

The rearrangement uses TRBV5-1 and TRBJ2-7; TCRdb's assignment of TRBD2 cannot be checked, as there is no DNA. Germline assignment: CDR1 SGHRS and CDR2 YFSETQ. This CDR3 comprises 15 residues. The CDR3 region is CASSLTGASLYEQYF.

This CDR3 is CASSSGTATTNEKLFF. This chain uses TRBV5-4 with TRBJ1-4. Looked up from germline, CDR1 is SGHNT and CDR2 is YYREEE (reference sequence). The CDR3 runs 16 residues.

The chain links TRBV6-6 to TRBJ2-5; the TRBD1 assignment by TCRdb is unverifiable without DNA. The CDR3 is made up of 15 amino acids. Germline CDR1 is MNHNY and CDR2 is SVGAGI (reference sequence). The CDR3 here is CASRPAGGPQETQYF.

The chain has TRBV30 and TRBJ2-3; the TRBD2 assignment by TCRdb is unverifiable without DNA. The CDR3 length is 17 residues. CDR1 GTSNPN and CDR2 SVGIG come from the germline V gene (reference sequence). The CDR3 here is CAWAGTSVDTDTDTQYF. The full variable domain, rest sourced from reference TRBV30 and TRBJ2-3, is SQTIHQWPATLVQPVGSPLSLECTVEGTSNPNLYWYRQAAGRGLQLLFYSVGIGQISSEVPQNLSASRPQDRQFILSSKKLLLSDSGFYLCAWAGTSVDTDTDTQYFGPGTRLTVL.

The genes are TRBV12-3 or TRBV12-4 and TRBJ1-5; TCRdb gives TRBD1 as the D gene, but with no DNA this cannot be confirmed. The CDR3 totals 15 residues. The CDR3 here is CASRDDRGPNQPQHF.

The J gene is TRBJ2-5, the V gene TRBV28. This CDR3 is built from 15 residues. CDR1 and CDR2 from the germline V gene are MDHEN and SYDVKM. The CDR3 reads CASSGPRRCGETQYF.

Here the CDR3 reads CASSFSTDLYEQYF. The chain couples TRBV27 to TRBJ2-7. The CDR3 has 14 amino acids. The germline gives CDR1 MNHEY, CDR2 SMNVEV (reference sequence).

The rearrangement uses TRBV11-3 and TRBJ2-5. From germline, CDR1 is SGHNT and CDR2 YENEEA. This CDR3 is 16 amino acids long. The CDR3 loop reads CASSLTVGRYQETQYF.

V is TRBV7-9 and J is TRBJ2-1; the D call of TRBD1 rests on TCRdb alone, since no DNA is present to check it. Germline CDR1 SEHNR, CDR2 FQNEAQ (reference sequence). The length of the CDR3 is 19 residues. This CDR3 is CASSPWAKGATSVRGEQFF.

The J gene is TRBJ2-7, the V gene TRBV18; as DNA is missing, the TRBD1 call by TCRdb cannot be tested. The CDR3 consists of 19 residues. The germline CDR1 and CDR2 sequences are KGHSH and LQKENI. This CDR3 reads CASSPLTPTGTGSFYEQYF.

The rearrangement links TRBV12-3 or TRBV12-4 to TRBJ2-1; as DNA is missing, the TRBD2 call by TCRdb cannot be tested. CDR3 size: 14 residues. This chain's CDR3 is CASRRTRFYNEQFF.

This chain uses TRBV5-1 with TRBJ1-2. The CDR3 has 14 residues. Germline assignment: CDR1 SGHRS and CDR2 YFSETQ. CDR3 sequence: CASSLDEGLHGYTF.

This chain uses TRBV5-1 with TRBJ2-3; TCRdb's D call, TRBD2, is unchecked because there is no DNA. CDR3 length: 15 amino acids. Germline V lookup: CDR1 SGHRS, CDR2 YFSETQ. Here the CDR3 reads CASSSGSLGTDTQYF.

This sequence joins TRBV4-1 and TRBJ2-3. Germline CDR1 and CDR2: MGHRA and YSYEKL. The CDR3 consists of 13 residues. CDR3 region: CASSRLVSDTQYF.

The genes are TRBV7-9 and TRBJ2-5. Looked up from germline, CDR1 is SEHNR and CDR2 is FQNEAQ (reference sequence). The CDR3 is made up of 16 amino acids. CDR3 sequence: CASSTDELDPRETQYF.

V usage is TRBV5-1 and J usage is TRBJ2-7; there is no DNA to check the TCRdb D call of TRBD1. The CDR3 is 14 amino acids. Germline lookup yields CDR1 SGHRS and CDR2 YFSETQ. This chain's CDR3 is CASSSRGQGYEQYF. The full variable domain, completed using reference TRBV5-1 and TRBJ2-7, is KAGVTQTPRYLIKTRGQQVTLSCSPISGHRSVSWYQQTPGQGLQFLFEYFSETQRNKGNFPGRFSGRQFSNSRSEMNVSTLELGDSALYLCASSSRGQGYEQYFGPGTRLTVT.

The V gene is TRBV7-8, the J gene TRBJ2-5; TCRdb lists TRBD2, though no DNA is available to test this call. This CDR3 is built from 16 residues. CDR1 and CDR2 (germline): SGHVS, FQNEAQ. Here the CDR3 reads CASSSNGGQSRETQYF.